This is a list of T cell receptor beta chains from one sample in a study of blood T cell repertoires in COVID-19. Method: immunoSEQ multiplex PCR; TCRdb's copy keeps in-frame clones and lacks some. The data contain approximately 130,000 clones, around 83% of them singletons. The sequencing sample was made of peripheral blood. These receptors were collected from a man older than 75 with active or convalescent COVID-19. CDR3s include the opening cysteine and the closing phenylalanine or tryptophan.

V gene: TRBV6-5; CDR3 protein: CASSYSGGFGETQYF
V gene: TRBV5-8; CDR3 protein: CATKTGLSNQPQHF
V gene: TRBV19; CDR3 protein: CASSRVLSAGQPQHF
V gene: TRBV7-2; CDR3 protein: CASSSSYLTNYEQYF
V gene: TRBV15; CDR3 protein: CATSRSPDISYEQYF
V gene: TRBV6-1; CDR3 protein: CASSEGLAGDNEQFF
V gene: TRBV21-1; CDR3 protein: CASSKTRGLGQPQHF
V gene: TRBV4-2; CDR3 protein: CASSQDGAASIYGYTF
V gene: TRBV6-5; CDR3 protein: CASSFQGIGTGELFF
V gene: TRBV5-4; CDR3 protein: CASSLQVTGELFF
V gene: TRBV4-3; CDR3 protein: CASSHPGTSGDNEQLF
V gene: TRBV5-1; CDR3 protein: CASSLDGISNQPQHF
V gene: TRBV15; CDR3 protein: CATSRGDRGIGEKLFF
V gene: TRBV5-1; CDR3 protein: CASSSSSGGSTDTQYF
V gene: TRBV27; CDR3 protein: CASSLYPSSYNEQFF
V gene: TRBV18; CDR3 protein: CASSPPGADEQYF
V gene: TRBV27; CDR3 protein: CASSSPGGESDTQYF
V gene: TRBV27; CDR3 protein: CASSFLNSIRTDNYGYTF
V gene: TRBV27; CDR3 protein: CASRPGSATDTQYF
V gene: TRBV10-3; CDR3 protein: CAISESGVQETQYF
V gene: TRBV30; CDR3 protein: CAWSGSGQGIVAFF
V gene: TRBV6-5; CDR3 protein: CASSSQGNRPQHF
V gene: TRBV7-2; CDR3 protein: CASSFRTGSGDEQFF
V gene: TRBV2; CDR3 protein: CASRVGVVDTIYF
V gene: TRBV18; CDR3 protein: CASSRTIEYEQYF
V gene: TRBV7-8; CDR3 protein: CASSKNGGDQQETQYF
V gene: TRBV2; CDR3 protein: CANSDGFNTGELFF
V gene: TRBV28; CDR3 protein: CASRTGGNYGYTF
V gene: TRBV19; CDR3 protein: CASSIADRSYEQYF
V gene: TRBV9; CDR3 protein: CASSVSSGGYEQYF
V gene: TRBV5-1; CDR3 protein: CASSFQGSAEQYF
V gene: TRBV6-2/TRBV6-3; CDR3 protein: CASSYSNQAGELFF
V gene: TRBV6-5; CDR3 protein: CASASATGGLNEQYF